Below, 18 T cell receptor beta chains from the same sample are listed, as sequenced in a study of PD-L1 blockade in urothelial cancer. Profiled with immunoSEQ multiplex PCR; TCRdb holds only in-frame clones, not every one. Of some 63,000 clones in the sample, roughly 76% were seen once. Noted time point: pretreatment peripheral blood. Sequenced material: PBMCs, taken around atezolizumab (anti-PD-L1) treatment. Receptors were obtained from a man aged 70 or older with urothelial cancer.

This clone was observed once. V and J are TRBV7-9 and TRBJ2-2; TRBD2 matches 10 bases. The CDR3 length is 17 residues. The V gene end was trimmed by 6 bases and the J gene end by 6 bases; junction bases not matched to a gene: 13. CDR1 is SEHNR and CDR2 is FQNEAQ in the germline V gene (reference sequence). CDR3 DNA: TGTGCCAGCAGTCCAAATCCGGGACTAGCGTCCTCCGGGGAGCTGTTTTTT. It is translated as CASSPNPGLASSGELFF.

V and J are TRBV15 and TRBJ1-2; the D is unclear. The V and J ends lost 5 bases and 3 bases respectively, with 10 bases between them. The germline V gene has CDR1 LNHNV and CDR2 YYDKDF (reference sequence). The CDR3 spans 13 residues. CDR3: CATSPMRDYGYTF. CDR3 DNA sequence: TGTGCCACCAGCCCTATGAGGGACTATGGCTACACCTTC.

The chain couples TRBV11-2 to TRBJ1-1, with 7 bases fitting TRBD1. The V gene's germline CDR1 is SGHAT and CDR2 FQNNGV. There are 13 residues in the CDR3. Losses at the gene ends were 6 bases for V and 5 bases for J; bases not matched to a gene: 6. The CDR3 bases are TGTGCCAGCAGGCCGACAGGGTCAACTGAAGCTTTCTTT. Protein sequence: CASRPTGSTEAFF.

The chain uses TRBV19 and TRBJ2-3, with D hard to call. The V and J ends lost 3 bases and 4 bases respectively, with 11 bases between them. The germline V gene has CDR1 LNHDA and CDR2 SQIVND (reference sequence). The CDR3 is made up of 14 amino acids. The CDR3, as DNA: TGTGCCAGTAGTATCACTGTTTTCGCAGATACGCAGTATTTT. This codes for CASSITVFADTQYF. Supplemented by reference TRBV19 and TRBJ2-3, the full variable domain reads DGGITQSPKYLFRKEGQNVTLSCEQNLNHDAMYWYRQDPGQGLRLIYYSQIVNDFQKGDIAEGYSVSREKKESFPLTVTSAQKNPTAFYLCASSITVFADTQYFGPGTRLTVL.

In this sample, this clone turned up a few times. V usage is TRBV2 and J usage is TRBJ1-6; the match to TRBD1 covers 8 bases. This CDR3 is 16 amino acids long. Germline V gene lookup returns CDR1 SNHLY and CDR2 FYNNEI. J lost 9 bases, V lost 1 base, and 8 bases had no gene match. CDR3: CASSEGTGIQGSPLHF. The DNA of the CDR3 is TGTGCCAGCAGTGAAGGGACAGGGATTCAGGGTTCACCCCTCCACTTT.

The genes are TRBV5-1 and TRBJ2-3; no definite D call. The CDR3 sequence is 16 residues long. Germline V gene sequence: CDR1 SGHRS, CDR2 YFSETQ. V lost 0 bases to trimming and J lost 2 bases, with 13 bases between them. CDR3 protein: CASSLEPLRLTDTQYF. CDR3 sequence (DNA): TGCGCCAGCAGCTTGGAGCCATTACGCCTCACAGATACGCAGTATTTT.

This clone appeared a single time. The chain is built from TRBV7-9 and TRBJ2-1; 7 positions agree with TRBD2. The germline gives CDR1 SEHNR, CDR2 FQNEAQ (reference sequence). Losses at the gene ends were 5 bases for V and 5 bases for J; bases not matched to a gene: 6. This CDR3 has 14 residues. Written as DNA, the CDR3 is TGTGCCAGCAGCAACCGGGACTACAACAATGAGCAGTTCTTC. It translates to CASSNRDYNNEQFF.

The V call is TRBV5-1, the J call TRBJ1-6; maybe TRBD1 (6 bases). Germline V gene lookup returns CDR1 SGHRS and CDR2 YFSETQ. The V end was cut by 6 bases, the J end by 8 bases, with 12 bases between. This CDR3 has 13 residues. CDR3: CASNREGDSPLHF. The CDR3, as DNA: TGCGCCAGCAACAGGGAAGGGGATTCACCCCTCCACTTT. The full variable domain, its missing parts supplied by reference TRBV5-1 and TRBJ1-6, is KAGVTQTPRYLIKTRGQQVTLSCSPISGHRSVSWYQQTPGQGLQFLFEYFSETQRNKGNFPGRFSGRQFSNSRSEMNVSTLELGDSALYLCASNREGDSPLHFGNGTRLTVT.

This clone occurred once. This chain joins TRBV11-3 and TRBJ2-1; D possibly corresponds to TRBD2 (7 bases). CDR3 size: 17 residues. V was shortened by 1 base and J by 7 bases, with 20 bases between the two germline ends. CDR1 and CDR2 (germline): SGHNT, YENEEA. The CDR3 loop reads CASSLGEGGVSGNEQFF. The CDR3 DNA reads as TGTGCCAGCAGCTTAGGGGAGGGGGGAGTTAGCGGAAATGAGCAGTTCTTC.

This chain connects TRBV18 to TRBJ2-1; 13 bases are shared with TRBD2. Germline-derived CDR1 and CDR2 are KGHSH and LQKENI. The CDR3 has 13 residues. The junction had 0 bases not matched to a gene; V was cut back by 8 bases and J by 5 bases. The CDR3: CASGTSGNNEQFF. The DNA for the CDR3 is TGTGCCAGCGGGACTAGCGGGAACAATGAGCAGTTCTTC.

This clone appeared a few times. V gene TRBV27 combines with J gene TRBJ1-1; a possible D gene is TRBD1 (6 bases). This CDR3 contains 13 residues. Between the trimmed V and J ends, which lost 6 bases and 0 bases, there was a span of 8 bases. Germline V gene sequence: CDR1 MNHEY, CDR2 SMNVEV (reference sequence). CDR3 amino acids: CASRGTLNTEAFF. The CDR3 DNA reads as TGTGCCAGCAGGGGGACACTGAACACTGAAGCTTTCTTT.

CDR3 sequence: CASNGARGLKTQYF. The CDR3 nucleotides read TGTGCCAGCAATGGAGCCAGGGGGCTAAAGACCCAGTACTTC. The chain has TRBV28 and TRBJ2-5; 8 positions agree with TRBD1. Germline lookup yields CDR1 MDHEN and CDR2 SYDVKM. The length of the CDR3 is 14 residues. The junction had 10 bases not matched to a gene; V was cut back by 7 bases and J by 6 bases.

This chain links TRBV7-6 with TRBJ2-1; 7 nucleotides agree with TRBD1. The CDR3 length is 13 residues. CDR1 is SGHVS and CDR2 is FNYEAQ in the germline V gene. J gave up 5 bases and V 4 bases, and 2 bases lay outside the gene matches. CDR3 nucleotide sequence: TGTGCCAGCAGCTCAACAGGGGACAATGAGCAGTTCTTC. Protein product: CASSSTGDNEQFF.

J is TRBJ2-7 and V is TRBV27, with 10 bases that match TRBD2. The J segment lost 2 bases and the V segment lost 8 bases, leaving 9 bases of the junction unmatched. Germline V gene lookup returns CDR1 MNHEY and CDR2 SMNVEV (reference sequence). The CDR3 length is 15 residues. Here the CDR3 DNA reads TGTGCCAGCCAAATCGGACTAGCGGATACCTACGAGCAGTACTTC. Its protein product is CASQIGLADTYEQYF.

J is TRBJ2-3 and V is TRBV5-1, with 11 positions matching TRBD2. CDR1 SGHRS and CDR2 YFSETQ come from the germline V gene. The CDR3 covers 16 residues. J gave up 0 bases and V 6 bases, and 6 bases lay outside the gene matches. The CDR3 reads CASTPTSGASTDTQYF. In DNA, the CDR3 is TGCGCCAGCACCCCGACTAGCGGGGCTAGCACAGATACGCAGTATTTT. Filled out from reference TRBV5-1 and TRBJ2-3, the complete variable domain reads KAGVTQTPRYLIKTRGQQVTLSCSPISGHRSVSWYQQTPGQGLQFLFEYFSETQRNKGNFPGRFSGRQFSNSRSEMNVSTLELGDSALYLCASTPTSGASTDTQYFGPGTRLTVL.

The chain has TRBV9 and TRBJ2-7; maybe TRBD2 (7 bases). In germline, CDR1 is SGDLS, CDR2 YYNGEE. V shed 5 bases and J shed 5 bases, with 23 bases lying between them. The length of the CDR3 is 16 residues. The CDR3 is CASSGTGGQRPNEQYF. The CDR3 DNA reads as TGTGCCAGCAGTGGAACGGGGGGACAAAGACCCAACGAGCAGTACTTC.

This clone appeared a single time. The chain is built from TRBV2 and TRBJ2-7; weak D call: TRBD2 (5 bases). Germline CDR1 SNHLY, CDR2 FYNNEI. The CDR3 sequence is 16 residues long. Trimming left V 2 bases short and J 2 bases short, with 16 bases between. The CDR3 region is CASSEFRTAGTYEQYF. DNA of the CDR3: TGTGCCAGCAGTGAATTTCGGACGGCCGGGACCTACGAGCAGTACTTC. Complete variable domain (other parts from reference TRBV2 and TRBJ2-7): EPEVTQTPSHQVTQMGQEVILRCVPISNHLYFYWYRQILGQKVEFLVSFYNNEISEKSEIFDDQFSVERPDGSNFTLKIRSTKLEDSAMYFCASSEFRTAGTYEQYFGPGTRLTVT.

The J gene is TRBJ1-5, the V gene TRBV6-1; tentative D call: TRBD1 (6 bases). Germline V gives CDR1 MNHNS, CDR2 SASEGT. This CDR3 contains 16 residues. Trimming removed 4 bases from V and 3 bases from J, with 16 bases in between. The CDR3 DNA is TGTGCCAGCAGTGTATCCGGGACACAGATCAATCAGCCCCAGCATTTT. Its translation: CASSVSGTQINQPQHF.